These 23 T cell receptor beta chains originate from one sample sequenced in a study of OX40 agonist ivuxolimab in advanced cancers. TCRdb's copy holds only in-frame clones and misses some; the assay was immunoSEQ multiplex PCR. The sample includes tens of thousands of clones, 85% to 90% of them seen just once. Sequencing was performed on CD4+ or CD8+ T cells sorted from blood, taken in a trial of the OX40 agonist ivuxolimab. The source of these receptors is an adult with an advanced solid tumor such as melanoma, head and neck, liver or kidney cancer.

This clone was seen just once. The J gene is TRBJ1-5, the V gene TRBV6-1; 11 nucleotides match TRBD1. The CDR3 consists of 16 residues. V shed 4 bases and J 4 bases; nucleotides not matched to a gene: 6. Germline loops: CDR1 MNHNS, CDR2 SASEGT. The CDR3 DNA reads as TGTGCCAGCAGTGCTTGGGACAGGGGGAAAAATCAGCCCCAGCATTTT. It yields the protein CASSAWDRGKNQPQHF.

This sequence joins TRBV30 and TRBJ1-1, with D maybe TRBD1 (6 bases). Germline assignment: CDR1 GTSNPN and CDR2 SVGIG (reference sequence). This CDR3 comprises 14 residues. The germline V and J ends were trimmed by 1 base and 2 bases, with 11 bases remaining between them. CDR3 in amino acids: CAWSGWTANTEAFF. CDR3 DNA sequence: TGTGCCTGGAGTGGATGGACAGCCAACACTGAAGCTTTCTTT.

This chain joins TRBV29-1 and TRBJ1-2, with D perhaps TRBD1 (5 bases). The V gene lost 4 bases and the J gene lost 6 bases, with 9 bases spanning the gap. The CDR3 is made up of 11 amino acids. Per germline, CDR1 SQVTM and CDR2 ANQGSEA. CDR3: CSVALGDGYTF. The CDR3 nucleotides read TGCAGCGTTGCACTGGGGGATGGCTACACCTTC.

CDR3 nucleotide sequence: TGTGCCAGCAGCGTAGGACAGGGGGACGGTGGCTACACCTTC. Amino acid sequence: CASSVGQGDGGYTF. V and J are TRBV9 and TRBJ1-2; the match to TRBD1 covers 9 bases. V lost 0 bases to trimming and J lost 7 bases; unmatched junction nucleotides: 4. This CDR3 region has 14 residues. Germline V gene sequence: CDR1 SGDLS, CDR2 YYNGEE.

The V gene is TRBV2, the J gene TRBJ1-6, with D unclear. Trimming took 6 bases from V and 9 from J, leaving 12 bases between them. The germline CDR1 and CDR2 sequences are SNHLY and FYNNEI. The CDR3 runs to 13 residues. Here the CDR3 reads CASSQERSSPLHF. The CDR3, as DNA: TGTGCCAGCAGCCAGGAGCGTTCTTCACCCCTCCACTTT.

This chain connects TRBV15 to TRBJ1-3; 9 positions match TRBD1. Germline loops: CDR1 LNHNV, CDR2 YYDKDF (reference sequence). V shed 2 bases and J 4 bases; nucleotides not matched to a gene: 6. The length of the CDR3 is 16 residues. CDR3 in DNA: TGTGCCACCAGCAGACACGGACAGGGGATGGGAAACACCATATATTTT. Residues: CATSRHGQGMGNTIYF.

This chain links TRBV5-4 with TRBJ1-2; tentative D call: TRBD1 (5 bases). CDR3 length equals 15 residues. V lost 4 bases and J lost 5, with 18 bases in between. Germline V gene lookup returns CDR1 SGHNT and CDR2 YYREEE (reference sequence). The CDR3 sequence: CASSRPALGGYGYTF. The CDR3 DNA reads as TGTGCCAGCAGCCGCCCGGCCCTTGGGGGGTATGGCTACACCTTC. The variable domain in full, completed from reference TRBV5-4 and TRBJ1-2, reads ETGVTQSPTHLIKTRGQQVTLRCSSQSGHNTVSWYQQALGQGPQFIFQYYREEENGRGNFPPRFSGLQFPNYSSELNVNALELDDSALYLCASSRPALGGYGYTFGSGTRLTVV.

The V call is TRBV5-1, the J call TRBJ2-7, with 7 bases identical to TRBD1. The CDR3 runs 14 residues. The ends lost 0 bases at V and 6 bases at J; junction bases unmatched: 6. Germline V gene sequence: CDR1 SGHRS, CDR2 YFSETQ. CDR3 loop: CASSLGDSRREQYF. The CDR3 DNA is TGCGCCAGCAGCTTGGGGGACAGTAGGCGCGAGCAGTACTTC.

V usage is TRBV5-6 and J usage is TRBJ2-7; D may match TRBD1 or TRBD2 (5 bases each). The CDR3 spans 17 residues. V gave up 2 bases and J gave up 2 bases, with 20 bases separating them. Germline CDR1 is SGHDT and CDR2 is YYEEEE. The CDR3 is CASSLRHSGTAAYEQYF. The CDR3 DNA sequence: TGTGCCAGCAGCTTACGGCATTCGGGGACGGCAGCCTACGAGCAGTACTTC.

The chain links TRBV19 to TRBJ2-1, with 11 bases identical to TRBD2. The CDR3 covers 16 residues. V was pared by 6 bases and J by 5 bases, with 9 bases of the junction left unmatched. Germline CDR1 reads LNHDA; CDR2 reads SQIVND (reference sequence). CDR3 region: CASRANSGGAHNEQFF. The CDR3 DNA reads as TGTGCCAGTAGGGCTAATAGCGGGGGGGCCCACAATGAGCAGTTCTTC.

This clone has just one count. The conserved phenylalanine or tryptophan is not found at the CDR3 terminus, so this likely reflects a read error. The chain links TRBV5-4 to TRBJ2-7; 9 bases match TRBD1. The V and J ends lost 4 bases and 2 bases, in that order; junction bases with no gene match: 7. CDR1 and CDR2 from the germline V gene are SGHNT and YYREEE (reference sequence). This CDR3 is built from 15 residues. The CDR3 DNA is TGTGCCAGCAGCCCGATCAACAGGGGGCCCTACGAGCAGTACCTC. Translating it yields CASSPINRGPYEQYL.

This clone was detected only once. This chain connects TRBV13 to TRBJ2-6; 7 nucleotides align to TRBD2. V shed 1 base and J 3 bases; nucleotides not matched to a gene: 3. In germline, CDR1 is PRHDT, CDR2 FYEKMQ (reference sequence). This CDR3 contains 16 residues. CDR3 in DNA: TGTGCCAGCAGCTTAGCTGGGAGGGGTGGGGCCAACGTCCTGACTTTC. Translation gives CASSLAGRGGANVLTF.

The V and J genes are TRBV7-7 and TRBJ1-3, with a weak D call TRBD1 (6 bases). CDR3 size: 15 residues. The germline V gene encodes CDR1 SSHAT and CDR2 FNYEAQ (reference sequence). V gave up 5 bases and J gave up 8 bases, with 19 bases separating them. The CDR3 region is CASSPSTGLLDTIYF. CDR3 DNA: TGTGCCAGCAGCCCGTCTACAGGGTTACTAGACACCATATATTTT.

The rearrangement uses TRBV10-3 and TRBJ2-7; 9 bases map to TRBD1. Germline-derived CDR1 and CDR2 are ENHRY and SYGVKD. The V and J ends lost 6 bases and 5 bases, in that order; junction bases with no gene match: 20. The CDR3 covers 18 residues. CDR3 protein: CAISGPGQGSNSGNEQYF. CDR3 sequence (DNA): TGTGCCATCAGCGGACCGGGACAGGGCTCCAACTCGGGGAACGAGCAGTACTTC.

The chain employs TRBV10-1 and TRBJ2-3; D gene ambiguous. Trimming shortened V by 7 bases and J by 6 bases, and 14 bases separated the two germline ends. CDR3 length: 13 amino acids. Germline V gene sequence: CDR1 WNHNN, CDR2 SYGVQD (reference sequence). The CDR3 DNA is TGCGCCAGCACCCGAACATCGGGCGATACGCAGTATTTT. Its translation is CASTRTSGDTQYF.

The chain carries TRBV27 and TRBJ1-1; D gene uncertain. CDR3 length equals 15 residues. V was trimmed by 3 bases and J by 0 bases, leaving 11 bases between them. The germline V gene has CDR1 MNHEY and CDR2 SMNVEV (reference sequence). In DNA, the CDR3 is TGTGCCAGCAGTTTGGCCCCAGGATTGAACACTGAAGCTTTCTTT. Its protein product is CASSLAPGLNTEAFF.

V is TRBV2 and J is TRBJ2-2; 9 bases match TRBD2. Germline assignment: CDR1 SNHLY and CDR2 FYNNEI. With 7 bases clipped from V and 1 base from J, the junction kept 7 bases outside the gene matches. The CDR3 is 16 residues long. This chain's CDR3 is CASIRERGVNTGELFF. The DNA of the CDR3 is TGTGCCAGCATTAGGGAGCGGGGGGTGAACACCGGGGAGCTGTTTTTT.

The J gene is TRBJ2-1, the V gene TRBV7-9, with TRBD1 identical over 11 bases. This CDR3 is 15 amino acids long. V gave up 1 base and J gave up 6 bases; unmatched junction bases: 2. Germline loops: CDR1 SEHNR, CDR2 FQNEAQ (reference sequence). The CDR3 spells CASSLVGQGGNEQFF. The CDR3, as DNA: TGTGCCAGCAGCTTAGTGGGACAGGGGGGCAATGAGCAGTTCTTC.

The V call is TRBV7-9, the J call TRBJ2-7, with D hard to call. The V end lost 3 bases, the J end lost 5 bases, and 5 bases lay between the germline ends. Germline V gives CDR1 SEHNR, CDR2 FQNEAQ (reference sequence). This CDR3 is 11 amino acids long. Written as DNA, the CDR3 is TGTGCCAGCAGCTTGAAGGACGAGCAGTACTTC. It codes for CASSLKDEQYF.

This rearrangement joins TRBV5-1 to TRBJ2-7; D gene uncertain. Germline V lookup: CDR1 SGHRS, CDR2 YFSETQ. CDR3 size: 13 residues. Trimming shortened V by 6 bases and J by 1 base, and 11 bases separated the two germline ends. The DNA for the CDR3 is TGCGCCAGCAAGCCCACCCCGTCCTACGAGCAGTACTTC. It codes for CASKPTPSYEQYF.

The chain is built from TRBV2 and TRBJ2-3, with D possibly TRBD2 on 6 matching bases. Trimming cost V 6 bases and J 5 bases, with 12 bases left between them. Germline values: CDR1 SNHLY, CDR2 FYNNEI. The length of the CDR3 is 13 residues. The CDR3 sequence: CASSVQGGDTQYF. As DNA, the CDR3 is TGTGCCAGCAGCGTGCAGGGAGGAGATACGCAGTATTTT.

This chain links TRBV29-1 with TRBJ1-4; a possible D gene is TRBD1 (6 bases). Germline lookup yields CDR1 SQVTM and CDR2 ANQGSEA. V was cut by 7 bases and J by 10 bases, with 22 bases left in between. The CDR3 consists of 14 residues. The CDR3 nucleotides read TGCAGCGCCGACGTACAGGGTCAGTCCGGAAAACTGTTTTTT. It is translated as CSADVQGQSGKLFF.

In the case of this clone: An end of the junction differs from the germline gene, which may be a read error. This rearrangement joins TRBV6-6 to TRBJ1-2; D gene unclear. Germline assignment: CDR1 MNHNY and CDR2 SVGAGI (reference sequence). The length of the CDR3 is 13 residues. CDR3 sequence (DNA): TGTGCCGGCAGTTCAGCAGGATCCGATGGCTACACCTTC. It specifies CAGSSAGSDGYTF.